This section outlines one TCR beta chain sequence together with its context. Its antigen is undetermined. Germline V gives CDR1 SGHRS, CDR2 YFSETQ. Trimming took off 4 bases at V and 2 bases at J, with 15 bases between the two ends. This CDR3 region has 16 residues. In TCRdb, the multiplex PCR reads were re-called with MiXCR into one record per CDR3 protein. The sample holds more than 200,000 distinct CDR3 sequences, 32% seen once. This sample stems from a study of breast tumors, draining lymph nodes, adjacent tissues. Study findings and constraints: Data fit most tumor T cells coming from lymph node, expanding in tumor. Compared with lymph nodes, tumors were less diverse; compared with nontumor tissue, more. The lymph node origin of tumor T cells was framed as consistent with a hypothesis, not demonstrated. Tumor and nontumor repertoires were significantly more similar in luminal-like than in basal-like breast cancer.

Breast cancer patients provided tissue from their axillary draining lymph nodes. The sample taken for sequencing was axillary lymph node tissue. The sequence derives from a female donor with breast cancer. Some clones in this sample may be carry-over from other donors' samples. The rearrangement links TRBV5-1 to TRBJ1-4, with D possibly being TRBD1 (5 bases). CDR3 sequence: CASSIEWWGTNEKLFF. For the CDR3, the DNA is TGCGCCAGCAGCATAGAGTGGTGGGGGACTAATGAAAAACTGTTTTTT.